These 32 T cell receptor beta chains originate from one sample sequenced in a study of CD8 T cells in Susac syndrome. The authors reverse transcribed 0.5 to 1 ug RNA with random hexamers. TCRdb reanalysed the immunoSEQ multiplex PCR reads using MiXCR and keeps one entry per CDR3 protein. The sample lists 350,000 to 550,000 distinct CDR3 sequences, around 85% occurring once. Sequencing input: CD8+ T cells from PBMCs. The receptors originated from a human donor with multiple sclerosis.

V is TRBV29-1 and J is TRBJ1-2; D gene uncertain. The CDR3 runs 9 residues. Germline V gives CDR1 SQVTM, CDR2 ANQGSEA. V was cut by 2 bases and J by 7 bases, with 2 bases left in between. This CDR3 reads CSVEPGYTF. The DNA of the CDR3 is TGCAGCGTTGAACCTGGCTACACCTTC.

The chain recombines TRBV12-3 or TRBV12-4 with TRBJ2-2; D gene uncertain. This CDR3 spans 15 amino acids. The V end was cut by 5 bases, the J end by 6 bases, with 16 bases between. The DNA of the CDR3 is TGTGCCAGCAGTAGCCCCCTACAGTCGTCCGGGGAGCTGTTTTTT. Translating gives CASSSPLQSSGELFF.

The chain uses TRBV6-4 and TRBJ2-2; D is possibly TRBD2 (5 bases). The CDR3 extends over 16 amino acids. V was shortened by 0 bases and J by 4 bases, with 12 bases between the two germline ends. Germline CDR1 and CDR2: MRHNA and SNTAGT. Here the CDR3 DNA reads TGTGCCAGCAGTGACTCGCACAGTACTAGCACCGGGGAGCTGTTTTTT. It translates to CASSDSHSTSTGELFF.

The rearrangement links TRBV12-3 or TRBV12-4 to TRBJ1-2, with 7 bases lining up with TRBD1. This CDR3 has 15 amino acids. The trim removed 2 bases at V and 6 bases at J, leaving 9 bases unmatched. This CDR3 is CASSLQNRGRDGYTF. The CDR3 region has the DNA TGTGCCAGCAGTTTACAGAACAGGGGAAGAGATGGCTACACCTTC.

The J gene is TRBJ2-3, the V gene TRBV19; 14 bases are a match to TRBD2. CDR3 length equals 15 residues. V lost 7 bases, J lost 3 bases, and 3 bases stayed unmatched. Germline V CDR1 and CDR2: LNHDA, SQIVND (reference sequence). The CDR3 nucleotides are TGTGCCAGTACCCGACTAGCGGGAGGGACAGATACGCAGTATTTT. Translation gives CASTRLAGGTDTQYF. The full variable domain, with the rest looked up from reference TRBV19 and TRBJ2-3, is DGGITQSPKYLFRKEGQNVTLSCEQNLNHDAMYWYRQDPGQGLRLIYYSQIVNDFQKGDIAEGYSVSREKKESFPLTVTSAQKNPTAFYLCASTRLAGGTDTQYFGPGTRLTVL.

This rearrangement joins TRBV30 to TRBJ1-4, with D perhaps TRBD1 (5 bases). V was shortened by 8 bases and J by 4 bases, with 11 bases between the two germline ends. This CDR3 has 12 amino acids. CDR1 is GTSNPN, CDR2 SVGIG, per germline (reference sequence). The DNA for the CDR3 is TGTGCCCACAGGTCGGGTAATGAAAAACTGTTTTTT. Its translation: CAHRSGNEKLFF.

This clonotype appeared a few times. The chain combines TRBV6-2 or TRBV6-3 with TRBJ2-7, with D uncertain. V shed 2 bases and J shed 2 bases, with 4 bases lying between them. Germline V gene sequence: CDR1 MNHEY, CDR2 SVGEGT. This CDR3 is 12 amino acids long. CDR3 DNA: TGTGCCAGCAGTTACAGCCCCTACGAGCAGTACTTC. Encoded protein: CASSYSPYEQYF.

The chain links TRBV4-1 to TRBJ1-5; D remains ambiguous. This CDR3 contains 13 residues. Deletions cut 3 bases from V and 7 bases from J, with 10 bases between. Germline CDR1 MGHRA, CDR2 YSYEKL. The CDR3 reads CASSHAVQQPQHF. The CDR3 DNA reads TGCGCCAGCAGCCACGCAGTCCAACAGCCCCAGCATTTT.

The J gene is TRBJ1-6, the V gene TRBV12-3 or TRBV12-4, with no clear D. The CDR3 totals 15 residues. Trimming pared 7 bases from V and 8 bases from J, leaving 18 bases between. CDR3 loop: CASTQRDEVDSPLHF. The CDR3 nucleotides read TGTGCCAGCACCCAAAGGGATGAGGTTGATTCACCCCTCCACTTT.

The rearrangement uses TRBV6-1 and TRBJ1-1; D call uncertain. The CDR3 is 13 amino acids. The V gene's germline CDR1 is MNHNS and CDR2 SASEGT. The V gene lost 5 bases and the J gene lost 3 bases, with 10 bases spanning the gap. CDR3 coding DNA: TGTGCCAGCAGTCAGACCTGGGACACTGAAGCTTTCTTT. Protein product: CASSQTWDTEAFF.

CDR3 amino acids: CASSQFPGTPDNEQFF. In DNA form, the CDR3 reads TGCGCCAGCAGCCAGTTCCCCGGGACACCCGACAATGAGCAGTTCTTC. V gene TRBV4-1 combines with J gene TRBJ2-1; maybe TRBD1 (6 bases). The V end was cut by 3 bases, the J end by 5 bases, with 17 bases between. Germline CDR1 MGHRA, CDR2 YSYEKL. The length of the CDR3 is 16 residues.

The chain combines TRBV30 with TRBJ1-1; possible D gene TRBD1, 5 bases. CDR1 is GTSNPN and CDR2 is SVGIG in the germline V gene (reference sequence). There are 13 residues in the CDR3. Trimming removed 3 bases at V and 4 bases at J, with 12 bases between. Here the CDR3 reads CAWSGFGGTEAFF. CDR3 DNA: TGTGCCTGGAGCGGCTTTGGGGGCACTGAAGCTTTCTTT.

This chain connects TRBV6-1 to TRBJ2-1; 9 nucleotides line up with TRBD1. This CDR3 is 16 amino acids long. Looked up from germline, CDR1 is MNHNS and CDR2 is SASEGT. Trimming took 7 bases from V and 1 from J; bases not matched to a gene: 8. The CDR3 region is CASTRDRDGSYNEQFF. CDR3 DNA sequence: TGTGCCAGCACTCGGGACAGGGATGGGTCCTACAATGAGCAGTTCTTC.

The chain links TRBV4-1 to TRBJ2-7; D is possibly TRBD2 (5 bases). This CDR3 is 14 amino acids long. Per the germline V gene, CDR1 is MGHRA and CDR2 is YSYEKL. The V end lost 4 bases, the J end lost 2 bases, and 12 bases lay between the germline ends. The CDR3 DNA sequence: TGCGCCAGCAGCCGACGACCGGGGACCTACGAGCAGTACTTC. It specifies CASSRRPGTYEQYF.

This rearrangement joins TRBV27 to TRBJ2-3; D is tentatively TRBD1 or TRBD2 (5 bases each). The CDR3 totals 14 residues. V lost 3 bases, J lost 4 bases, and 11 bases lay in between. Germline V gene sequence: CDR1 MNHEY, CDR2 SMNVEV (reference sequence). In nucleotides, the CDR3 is TGTGCCAGCAGTTTTTGGGGGAGCGCAGATACGCAGTATTTT. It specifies CASSFWGSADTQYF.

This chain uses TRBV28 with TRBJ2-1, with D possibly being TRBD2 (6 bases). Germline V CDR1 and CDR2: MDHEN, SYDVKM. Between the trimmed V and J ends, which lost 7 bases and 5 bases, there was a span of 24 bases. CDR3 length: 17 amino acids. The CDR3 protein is CASTSSASEKLHNEQFF. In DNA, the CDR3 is TGTGCCAGCACCTCCTCGGCTAGCGAAAAACTCCACAATGAGCAGTTCTTC.

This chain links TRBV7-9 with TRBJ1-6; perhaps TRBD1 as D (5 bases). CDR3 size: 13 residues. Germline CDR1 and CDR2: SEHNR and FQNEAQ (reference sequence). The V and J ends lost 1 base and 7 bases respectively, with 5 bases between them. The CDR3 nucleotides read TGTGCCAGCAGCTTAGAGGGGAATTCACCCCTCCACTTT. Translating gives CASSLEGNSPLHF.

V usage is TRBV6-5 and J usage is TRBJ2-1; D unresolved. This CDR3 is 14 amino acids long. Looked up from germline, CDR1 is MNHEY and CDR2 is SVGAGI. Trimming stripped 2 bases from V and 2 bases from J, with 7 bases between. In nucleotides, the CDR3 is TGTGCCAGCAGTTACCGTGGAGCCTACAATGAGCAGTTCTTC. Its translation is CASSYRGAYNEQFF.

CDR3 DNA: TGTGCCAGCAGCGTAGCGGGGATGAACACTGAAGCTTTCTTT. Amino acids: CASSVAGMNTEAFF. The chain couples TRBV9 to TRBJ1-1; no definite D call. The germline V and J ends were trimmed by 0 bases and 0 bases, with 6 bases remaining between them. There are 14 residues in the CDR3. Germline V CDR1 and CDR2: SGDLS, YYNGEE.

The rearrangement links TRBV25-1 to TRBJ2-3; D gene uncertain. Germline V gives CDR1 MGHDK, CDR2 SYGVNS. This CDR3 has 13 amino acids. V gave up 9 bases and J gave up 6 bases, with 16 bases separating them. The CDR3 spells CASAQDNGDTQYF. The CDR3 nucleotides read TGTGCCAGTGCCCAAGACAATGGGGATACGCAGTATTTT.

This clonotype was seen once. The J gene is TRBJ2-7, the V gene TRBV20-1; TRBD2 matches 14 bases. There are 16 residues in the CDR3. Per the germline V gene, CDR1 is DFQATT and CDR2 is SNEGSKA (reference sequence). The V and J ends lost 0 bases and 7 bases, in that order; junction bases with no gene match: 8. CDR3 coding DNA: TGCAGTGCTAGAGATCGGACTAGCGGGGGGCTGGGTGAGCAGTACTTC. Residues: CSARDRTSGGLGEQYF.

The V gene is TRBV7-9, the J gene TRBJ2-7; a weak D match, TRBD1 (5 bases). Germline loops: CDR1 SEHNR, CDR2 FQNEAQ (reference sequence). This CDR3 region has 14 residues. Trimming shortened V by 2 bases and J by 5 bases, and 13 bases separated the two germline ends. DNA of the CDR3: TGTGCCAGCAGCTTATCGAGCAGGGCCCACGAGCAGTACTTC. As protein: CASSLSSRAHEQYF.

The CDR3 loop reads CASRRDRVQSAFF. In DNA form, the CDR3 reads TGCGCCAGCCGCCGGGACAGGGTTCAGTCGGCTTTCTTT. This sequence joins TRBV4-1 and TRBJ1-1; TRBD1 matches 9 bases. J lost 11 bases, V lost 8 bases, and 12 bases had no gene match. Germline CDR1 and CDR2: MGHRA and YSYEKL. The CDR3 is 13 amino acids.

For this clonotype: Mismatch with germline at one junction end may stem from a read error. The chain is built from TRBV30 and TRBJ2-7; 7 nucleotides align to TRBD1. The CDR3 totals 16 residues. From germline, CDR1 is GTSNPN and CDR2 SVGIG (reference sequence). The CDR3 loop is CARSNQQGPVTYDQYF. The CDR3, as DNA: TGTGCGCGGAGTAATCAACAGGGGCCGGTTACCTACGATCAGTACTTC.

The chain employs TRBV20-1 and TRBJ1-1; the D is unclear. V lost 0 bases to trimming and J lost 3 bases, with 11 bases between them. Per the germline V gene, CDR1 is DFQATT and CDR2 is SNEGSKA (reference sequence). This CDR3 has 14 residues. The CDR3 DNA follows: TGCAGTGCTAGAGATGGAGGTAAGGACACTGAAGCTTTCTTT. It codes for CSARDGGKDTEAFF.

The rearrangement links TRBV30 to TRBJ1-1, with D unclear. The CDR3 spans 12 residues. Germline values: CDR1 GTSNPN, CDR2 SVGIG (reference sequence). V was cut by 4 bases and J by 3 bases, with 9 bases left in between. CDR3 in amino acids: CAWNDLHTEAFF. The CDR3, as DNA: TGTGCCTGGAACGACCTTCACACTGAAGCTTTCTTT. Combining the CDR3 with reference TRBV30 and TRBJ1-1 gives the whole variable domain SQTIHQWPATLVQPVGSPLSLECTVEGTSNPNLYWYRQAAGRGLQLLFYSVGIGQISSEVPQNLSASRPQDRQFILSSKKLLLSDSGFYLCAWNDLHTEAFFGQGTRLTVV.

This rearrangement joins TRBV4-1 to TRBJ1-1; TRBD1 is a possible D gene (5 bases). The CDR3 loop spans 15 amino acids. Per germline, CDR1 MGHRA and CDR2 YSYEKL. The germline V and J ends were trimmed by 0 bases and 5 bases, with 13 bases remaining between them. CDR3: CASSQDEGSGTEAFF. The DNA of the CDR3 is TGCGCCAGCAGCCAAGATGAGGGGTCGGGGACTGAAGCTTTCTTT.

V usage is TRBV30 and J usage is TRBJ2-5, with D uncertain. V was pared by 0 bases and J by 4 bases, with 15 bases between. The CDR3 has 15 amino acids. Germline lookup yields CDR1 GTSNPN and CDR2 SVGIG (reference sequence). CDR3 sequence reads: CAWSVKTDTRETQYF. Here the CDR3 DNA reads TGTGCCTGGAGTGTTAAGACTGACACCAGAGAGACCCAGTACTTC.

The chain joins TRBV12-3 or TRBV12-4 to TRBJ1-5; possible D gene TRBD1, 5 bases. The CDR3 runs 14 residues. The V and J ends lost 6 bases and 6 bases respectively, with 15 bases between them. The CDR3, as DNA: TGTGCCAGCAGGCCGGGACTCGAGGGTCAGCCCCAGCATTTT. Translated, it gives CASRPGLEGQPQHF.

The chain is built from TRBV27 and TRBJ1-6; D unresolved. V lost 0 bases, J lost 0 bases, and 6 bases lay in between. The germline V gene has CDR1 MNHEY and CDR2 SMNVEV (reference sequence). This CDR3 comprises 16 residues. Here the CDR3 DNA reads TGTGCCAGCAGTTTATCGTGGGGCTCCTATAATTCACCCCTCCACTTT. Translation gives CASSLSWGSYNSPLHF.

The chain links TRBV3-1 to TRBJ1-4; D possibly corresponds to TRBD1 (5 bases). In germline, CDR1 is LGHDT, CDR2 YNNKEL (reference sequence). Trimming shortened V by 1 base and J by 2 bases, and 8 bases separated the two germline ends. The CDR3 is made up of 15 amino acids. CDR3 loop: CASSQGTTTNEKLFF. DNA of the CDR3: TGTGCCAGCAGCCAAGGGACAACTACTAATGAAAAACTGTTTTTT.

DNA of the CDR3: TGTGCCAGCAGCTTCCGACAGGACGTGACTGAAGCTTTCTTT. This sequence encodes CASSFRQDVTEAFF. V usage is TRBV7-9 and J usage is TRBJ1-1, with D possibly matching TRBD1 (6 bases). V lost 3 bases and J lost 5, with 13 bases in between. This CDR3 has 14 amino acids. CDR1 is SEHNR, CDR2 FQNEAQ, per germline (reference sequence).